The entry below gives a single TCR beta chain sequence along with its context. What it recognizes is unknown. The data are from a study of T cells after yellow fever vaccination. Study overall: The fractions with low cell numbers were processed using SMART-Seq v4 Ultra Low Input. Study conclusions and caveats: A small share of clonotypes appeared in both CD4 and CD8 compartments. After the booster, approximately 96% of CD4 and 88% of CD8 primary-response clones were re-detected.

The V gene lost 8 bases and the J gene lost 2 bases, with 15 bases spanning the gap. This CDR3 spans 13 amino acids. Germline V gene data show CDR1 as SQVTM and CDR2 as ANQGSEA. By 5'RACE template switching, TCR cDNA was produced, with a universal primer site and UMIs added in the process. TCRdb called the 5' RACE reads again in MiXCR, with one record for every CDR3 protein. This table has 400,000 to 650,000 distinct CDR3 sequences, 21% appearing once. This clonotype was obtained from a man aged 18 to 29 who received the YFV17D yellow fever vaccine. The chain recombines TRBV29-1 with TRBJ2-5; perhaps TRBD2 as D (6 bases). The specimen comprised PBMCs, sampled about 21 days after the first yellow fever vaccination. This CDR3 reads CSTRRGGQETQYF. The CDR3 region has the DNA TGCAGCACACGCCGAGGAGGGCAAGAGACCCAGTACTTC.